A selection of T cell receptor beta chains follows, all from one sample in a study of shared clonotypes between healthy human individuals. The protocol was immunoSEQ multiplex PCR, while the TCRdb copy is restricted to in-frame clones and leaves out a portion. This table has under 1 million clones, 96% appearing once. The sequencing sample was made of naive CD8+ T cells sorted from blood. The receptor set was obtained from a man younger than 45 in good health. Each CDR3 is given with its conserved first and last residue. Fields, in order: D gene, clone size, V gene, J gene, CDR3 protein, CDR3 DNA. A D gene is named only where the DNA matches it firmly. A row's size may be missing; if present it is once, few, many or a size class.

TRBD1	NA	TRBV5-1	TRBJ1-2	CASSLAPGQGSDGYTF	TGCGCCAGCAGCTTGGCGCCCGGACAGGGCTCAGATGGCTACACCTTC
NA	NA	TRBV20-1	TRBJ2-1	CSARRAYEQFF	TGCAGTGCGCGGCGGGCTTATGAGCAGTTCTTC
NA	NA	TRBV7-2	TRBJ2-4	CASSLGEEYIQYF	TGTGCCAGCAGCTTGGGAGAGGAGTACATTCAGTACTTC
NA	NA	TRBV11-2	TRBJ2-7	CASSLAFRGPHLEQYF	TGTGCCAGCAGCTTAGCTTTCCGGGGGCCCCATCTCGAGCAGTACTTC
TRBD1	once	TRBV4-3	TRBJ1-2	CASSQDRTGDVYTF	TGCGCCAGCAGCCAAGATAGGACAGGGGACGTCTACACCTTC
TRBD2	NA	TRBV27	TRBJ2-1	CASSLGSGDTYNEQFF	TGTGCCAGCAGTTTAGGTAGCGGGGACACCTACAATGAGCAGTTCTTC
TRBD2	once	TRBV7-9	TRBJ2-7	CASSLGTSGRYEQYF	TGTGCCAGCAGCTTAGGGACTAGCGGACGATACGAGCAGTACTTC
NA	NA	TRBV5-6	TRBJ2-7	CASSLGGQSYEQYF	TGTGCCAGCAGCTTGGGCGGGCAATCCTACGAGCAGTACTTC
NA	NA	TRBV11-2	TRBJ2-1	CASSFNLAPNNEQFF	TGTGCCAGCAGCTTTAACTTGGCCCCGAACAATGAGCAGTTCTTC
TRBD1	NA	TRBV5-1	TRBJ1-5	CASSPAGGSQPQHF	TGCGCCAGCAGCCCGGCAGGGGGCAGTCAGCCCCAGCATTTT
TRBD1	NA	TRBV19	TRBJ2-7	CASSRTGSSYEQYF	TGTGCCAGTAGTCGGACAGGGAGCTCCTACGAGCAGTACTTC
NA	NA	TRBV7-9	TRBJ2-1	CASSLGSYEQFF	TGTGCCAGCAGCTTAGGATCGTATGAGCAGTTCTTC
TRBD2	NA	TRBV19	TRBJ2-1	CASSPTSGAYNEQFF	TGTGCCAGTAGTCCTACTAGCGGAGCTTACAATGAGCAGTTCTTC
NA	NA	TRBV9	TRBJ2-3	CASSVGLGVDTQYF	TGTGCCAGCAGCGTAGGACTAGGGGTAGATACGCAGTATTTT
TRBD2	NA	TRBV18	TRBJ2-1	CASSPSGSNEQFF	TGTGCCAGCTCTCCGAGCGGGAGCAATGAGCAGTTCTTC
TRBD2	NA	TRBV5-1	TRBJ2-1	CASSLTGLATYNEQFF	TGCGCCAGCAGCTTGACAGGACTAGCGACCTACAATGAGCAGTTCTTC
NA	NA	TRBV7-9	TRBJ2-7	CASSAGGQGSYEQYF	TGTGCCAGCAGCGCTGGGGGGCAGGGCTCCTACGAGCAGTACTTC
NA	NA	TRBV29-1	TRBJ2-7	CSVGETSSYEQYF	TGCAGCGTTGGCGAGACAAGCTCCTACGAGCAGTACTTC
NA	NA	TRBV29-1	TRBJ2-7	CSVLIVDSYEQYF	TGCAGCGTTCTCATTGTTGACTCCTACGAGCAGTACTTC
NA	NA	TRBV10-3	TRBJ2-1	CAISPLGDYNEQFF	TGTGCCATCAGTCCTCTGGGGGACTACAATGAGCAGTTCTTC
TRBD2	NA	TRBV27	TRBJ2-1	CASSSTSGRYNEQFF	TGTGCCAGCAGTTCGACTAGCGGGAGATACAATGAGCAGTTCTTC
TRBD2	NA	TRBV10-3	TRBJ2-7	CAISSAGSGRFGEQYF	TGTGCCATCAGTAGCGCCGGAAGCGGGAGGTTTGGCGAGCAGTACTTC
NA	NA	TRBV7-9	TRBJ2-5	CASSARLGGETQYF	TGTGCCAGCAGCGCCCGACTAGGGGGAGAGACCCAGTACTTC
TRBD2	NA	TRBV4-1	TRBJ2-3	CASSPDGREFDTQYF	TGCGCCAGCAGCCCAGACGGGCGGGAGTTTGATACGCAGTATTTT
TRBD1	NA	TRBV27	TRBJ2-7	CASSAGQGLTYEQYF	TGTGCCAGCAGTGCAGGACAGGGGCTAACCTACGAGCAGTACTTC
TRBD1	NA	TRBV7-9	TRBJ1-1	CASSRTGFTTEAFF	TGTGCCAGCAGCCGGACAGGTTTTACTACTGAAGCTTTCTTT
NA	NA	TRBV7-9	TRBJ1-5	CASSLKGDQPQHF	TGTGCCAGCAGCTTAAAAGGGGATCAGCCCCAGCATTTT
TRBD2	NA	TRBV5-4	TRBJ2-7	CASSGRGVSYEQYF	TGTGCCAGCAGCGGGCGGGGGGTTTCCTACGAGCAGTACTTC
NA	NA	TRBV7-6	TRBJ2-7	CASSSGTLPTYEQYF	TGTGCCAGCAGCTCGGGGACTCTCCCTACCTACGAGCAGTACTTC
NA	once	TRBV4-1	TRBJ2-2	CASSQEADTGELFF	TGCGCCAGCAGCCAAGAAGCGGACACCGGGGAGCTGTTTTTT
NA	NA	TRBV7-9	TRBJ2-3	CASSFVTPGGFDTQYF	TGTGCCAGCAGCTTTGTGACTCCTGGAGGGTTTGATACGCAGTATTTT
TRBD2	NA	TRBV9	TRBJ2-1	CASSGPGTSGNNEQFF	TGTGCCAGCAGCGGCCCCGGGACTAGCGGGAACAATGAGCAGTTCTTC
TRBD1	NA	TRBV27	TRBJ1-2	CASSLGTGNYGYTF	TGTGCCAGCAGTTTAGGGACAGGGAACTATGGCTACACCTTC